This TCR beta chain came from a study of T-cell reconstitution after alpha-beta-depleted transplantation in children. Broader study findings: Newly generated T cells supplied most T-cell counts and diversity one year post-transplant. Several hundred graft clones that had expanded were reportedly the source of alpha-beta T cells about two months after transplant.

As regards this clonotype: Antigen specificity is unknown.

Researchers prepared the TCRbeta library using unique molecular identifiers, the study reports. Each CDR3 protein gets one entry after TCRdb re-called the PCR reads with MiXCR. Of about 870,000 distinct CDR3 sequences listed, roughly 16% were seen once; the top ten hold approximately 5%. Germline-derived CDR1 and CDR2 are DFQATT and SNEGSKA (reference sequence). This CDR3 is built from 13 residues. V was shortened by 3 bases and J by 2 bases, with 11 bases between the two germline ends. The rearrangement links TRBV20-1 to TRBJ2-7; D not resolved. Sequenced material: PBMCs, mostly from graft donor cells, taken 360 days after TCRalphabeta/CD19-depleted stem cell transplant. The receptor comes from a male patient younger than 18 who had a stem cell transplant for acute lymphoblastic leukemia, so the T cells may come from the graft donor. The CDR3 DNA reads TGCAGTGCTAGTCTTGCGGAAACCTACGAGCAGTACTTC. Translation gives CSASLAETYEQYF.